This TCR beta chain comes out of a study of metastatic and nonmetastatic thyroid tumors. As for the study in general: For malignant and benign thyroid patients, tumor or nodule tissue and blood were the sources whose repertoires were compared.

Germline V CDR1 and CDR2: ENHRY, SYGVKD. V lost 3 bases to trimming and J lost 4 bases, with 12 bases between them. The CDR3 runs 15 residues. The study's findings and limits: Benign nodules reportedly had significantly lower TCR beta diversity than malignant thyroid tumors in blood and tumor.

TCRdb re-clonotyped the PCR reads via MiXCR. Among tens of thousands of clones listed, more than 20% were seen once. Until they underwent thyroid surgery, no patient had received any treatment. This clone was recorded many times. The target antigen is unknown. V and J are TRBV10-3 and TRBJ2-2; tentatively, D is TRBD1 (5 bases). The sequenced material came from tumor tissue. The receptor was derived from a male donor with papillary thyroid cancer or a benign thyroid nodule (not recorded which). Some clones in this sample may be carry-over from other donors' samples. CDR3 sequence reads: CAISDYQGTTGELFF. In DNA form, the CDR3 reads TGTGCCATCAGTGATTACCAGGGCACCACCGGGGAGCTGTTTTTT.